This T cell receptor beta chain comes out of a study of CD8 T cells in ankylosing spondylitis. Study results and limitations: A motif in TCR beta, a set of under ten highly homologous variants, appeared characteristic of ankylosing spondylitis blood. Some of these motif variants have turned up before, in reports on reactive arthritis synovial fluid and blood.

This clonotype was detected only a few times. Its cognate antigen is unknown. TCRdb passed the 5' RACE reads through MiXCR, listing each CDR3 protein once. The sample yields about 420,000 distinct CDR3 sequences, under 25% seen once. Germline CDR1 and CDR2: SQVTM and ANQGSEA. CDR3 length: 13 amino acids. V was clipped by 3 bases and J by 4 bases, with 9 bases between them. Sequencing used blood, either unsorted or a sorted T cell fraction (not recorded which). V gene TRBV29-1 combines with J gene TRBJ2-2; D not resolved. The sequence was collected from a male donor with ankylosing spondylitis. CDR3 amino acids: CSVDKGSTGELFF. The DNA for the CDR3 is TGCAGCGTTGATAAGGGATCCACCGGGGAGCTGTTTTTT.